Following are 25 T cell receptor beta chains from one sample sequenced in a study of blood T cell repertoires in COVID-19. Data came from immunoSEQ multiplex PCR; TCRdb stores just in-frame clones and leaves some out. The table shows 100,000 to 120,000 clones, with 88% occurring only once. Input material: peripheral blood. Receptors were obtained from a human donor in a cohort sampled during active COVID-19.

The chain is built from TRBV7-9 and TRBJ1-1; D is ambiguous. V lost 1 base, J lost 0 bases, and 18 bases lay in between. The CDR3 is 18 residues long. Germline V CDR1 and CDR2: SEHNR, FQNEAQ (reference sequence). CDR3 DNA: TGTGCCAGCAGCTTAGTGGCCGCTCCGGGAAAGTTGAACACTGAAGCTTTCTTT. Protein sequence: CASSLVAAPGKLNTEAFF.

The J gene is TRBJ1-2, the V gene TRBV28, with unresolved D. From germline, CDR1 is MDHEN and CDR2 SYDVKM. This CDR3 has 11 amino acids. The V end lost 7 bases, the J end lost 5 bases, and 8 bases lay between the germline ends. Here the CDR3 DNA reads TGTGCCAGCACCGGTGGTTATGGCTACACCTTC. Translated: CASTGGYGYTF.

CDR3 bases: TGTGCCAGCAGCTCCCGTGACACCGGGGAGCTGTTTTTT. Translating it yields CASSSRDTGELFF. The gene calls are TRBV5-6 and TRBJ2-2; D not resolved. Per germline, CDR1 SGHDT and CDR2 YYEEEE. The CDR3 is 13 amino acids. Trimming shortened V by 3 bases and J by 3 bases, and 6 bases separated the two germline ends.

The CDR3 protein is CAISGQGRTLTDTQYF. The CDR3 DNA reads TGTGCCATCAGTGGACAGGGACGGACTCTCACAGATACGCAGTATTTT. The rearrangement joins TRBV10-3 to TRBJ2-3; TRBD1 agrees at 7 bases. After removal of 4 bases from V and 2 bases from J, the junction contained 9 bases not matched to a gene. The V gene's germline CDR1 is ENHRY and CDR2 SYGVKD. This CDR3 has 16 residues.

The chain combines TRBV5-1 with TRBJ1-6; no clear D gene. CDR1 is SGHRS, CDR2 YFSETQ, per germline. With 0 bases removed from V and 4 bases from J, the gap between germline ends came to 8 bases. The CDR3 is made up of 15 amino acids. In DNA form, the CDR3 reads TGCGCCAGCAGCTTGGTTGAGGGATATAATTCACCCCTCCACTTT. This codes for CASSLVEGYNSPLHF.

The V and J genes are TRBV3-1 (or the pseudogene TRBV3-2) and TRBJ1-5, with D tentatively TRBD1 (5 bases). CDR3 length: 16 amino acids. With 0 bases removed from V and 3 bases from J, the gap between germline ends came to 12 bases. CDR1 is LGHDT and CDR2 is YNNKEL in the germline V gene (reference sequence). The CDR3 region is CASSQDWQGLNQPQHF. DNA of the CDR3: TGTGCCAGCAGCCAAGATTGGCAGGGTCTCAATCAGCCCCAGCATTTT.

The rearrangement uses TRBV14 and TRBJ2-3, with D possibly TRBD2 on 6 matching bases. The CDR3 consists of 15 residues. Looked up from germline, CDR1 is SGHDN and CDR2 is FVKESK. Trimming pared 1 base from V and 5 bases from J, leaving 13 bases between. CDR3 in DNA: TGTGCCAGCAGCCAAGGACAGTTGGGGGGAGATACGCAGTATTTT. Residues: CASSQGQLGGDTQYF.

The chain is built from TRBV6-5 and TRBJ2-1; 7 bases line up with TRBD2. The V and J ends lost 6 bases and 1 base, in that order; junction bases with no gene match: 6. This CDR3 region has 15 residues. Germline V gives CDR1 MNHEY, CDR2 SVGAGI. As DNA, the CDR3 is TGTGCCAGCAGCCCGGGACTACTATCCTACAATGAGCAGTTCTTC. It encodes CASSPGLLSYNEQFF.

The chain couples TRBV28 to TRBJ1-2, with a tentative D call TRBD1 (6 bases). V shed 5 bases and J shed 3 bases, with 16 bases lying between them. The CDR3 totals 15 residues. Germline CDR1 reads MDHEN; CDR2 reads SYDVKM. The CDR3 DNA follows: TGTGCCAGCAGTCCGGGCGGAGGACAGTACTATGGCTACACCTTC. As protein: CASSPGGGQYYGYTF.

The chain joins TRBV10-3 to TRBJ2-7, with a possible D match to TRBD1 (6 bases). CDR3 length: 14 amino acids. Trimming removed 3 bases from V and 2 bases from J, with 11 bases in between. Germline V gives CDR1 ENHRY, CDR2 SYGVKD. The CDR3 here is CAISDPDSPYEQYF. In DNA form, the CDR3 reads TGTGCCATCAGTGACCCGGACAGTCCCTACGAGCAGTACTTC.

CDR3 DNA sequence: TGTGCCAGTAGTCCTCGCTGGACAGGGATGAACACTGAAGCTTTCTTT. Protein: CASSPRWTGMNTEAFF. The chain employs TRBV19 and TRBJ1-1; TRBD1 agrees at 8 bases. Per germline, CDR1 LNHDA and CDR2 SQIVND (reference sequence). With 5 bases clipped from V and 0 bases from J, the junction kept 8 bases outside the gene matches. The length of the CDR3 is 16 residues.

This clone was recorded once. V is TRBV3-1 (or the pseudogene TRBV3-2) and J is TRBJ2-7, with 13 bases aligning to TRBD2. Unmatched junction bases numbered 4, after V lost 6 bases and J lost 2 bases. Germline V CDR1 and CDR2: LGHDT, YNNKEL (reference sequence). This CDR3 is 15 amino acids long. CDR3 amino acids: CASRRTSGGAYEQYF. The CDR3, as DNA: TGTGCCAGCAGGCGTACTAGCGGGGGGGCCTACGAGCAGTACTTC.

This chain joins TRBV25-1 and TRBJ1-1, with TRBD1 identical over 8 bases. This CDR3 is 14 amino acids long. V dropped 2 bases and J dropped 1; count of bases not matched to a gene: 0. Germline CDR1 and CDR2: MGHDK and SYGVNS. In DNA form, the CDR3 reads TGTGCCAGCAGTGAAGGGACAGGGAACACTGAAGCTTTCTTT. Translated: CASSEGTGNTEAFF.

This CDR3 is CAISPGQGSLEQFF. In DNA form, the CDR3 reads TGTGCCATCAGCCCGGGACAGGGCTCGCTTGAGCAGTTCTTC. The gene calls are TRBV10-3 and TRBJ2-1; 9 nucleotides line up with TRBD1. The V gene's germline CDR1 is ENHRY and CDR2 SYGVKD. J was trimmed by 9 bases and V by 6 bases; bases with no gene match: 9. The CDR3 extends over 14 amino acids.

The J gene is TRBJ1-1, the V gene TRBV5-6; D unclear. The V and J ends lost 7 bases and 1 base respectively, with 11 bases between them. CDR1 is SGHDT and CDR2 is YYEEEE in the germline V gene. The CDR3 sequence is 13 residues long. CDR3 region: CASLPAGNTEAFF. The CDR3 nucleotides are TGTGCCAGCCTCCCCGCCGGGAACACTGAAGCTTTCTTT.

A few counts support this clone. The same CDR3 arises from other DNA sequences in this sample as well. The CDR3 region is CASSLVGLAAGELFF. The CDR3 coding sequence is TGCGCCAGCAGCTTGGTAGGACTAGCGGCCGGGGAGCTGTTTTTT. The chain links TRBV5-1 to TRBJ2-2; TRBD2 aligns across 10 bases. Germline CDR1 is SGHRS and CDR2 is YFSETQ. J gave up 6 bases and V 0 bases, and 2 bases lay outside the gene matches. The CDR3 consists of 15 residues.

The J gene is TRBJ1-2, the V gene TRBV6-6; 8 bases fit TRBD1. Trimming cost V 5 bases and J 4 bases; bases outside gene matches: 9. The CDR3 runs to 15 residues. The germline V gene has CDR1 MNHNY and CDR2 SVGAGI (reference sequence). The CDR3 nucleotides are TGTGCCAGCAGTCAGACAGAGACAGGGGTCTATGGCTACACCTTC. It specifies CASSQTETGVYGYTF.

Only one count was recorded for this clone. The CDR3 DNA sequence: TGCGCCAGCAGTGGAGGGAGACAAGGAGATACGCAGTATTTT. It codes for CASSGGRQGDTQYF. The chain has TRBV5-1 and TRBJ2-3, with D tentatively TRBD2 (6 bases). The V gene lost 5 bases and the J gene lost 5 bases, with 15 bases spanning the gap. The germline V gene has CDR1 SGHRS and CDR2 YFSETQ. The CDR3 has 14 residues. The full variable domain, completed using reference TRBV5-1 and TRBJ2-3, is KAGVTQTPRYLIKTRGQQVTLSCSPISGHRSVSWYQQTPGQGLQFLFEYFSETQRNKGNFPGRFSGRQFSNSRSEMNVSTLELGDSALYLCASSGGRQGDTQYFGPGTRLTVL.

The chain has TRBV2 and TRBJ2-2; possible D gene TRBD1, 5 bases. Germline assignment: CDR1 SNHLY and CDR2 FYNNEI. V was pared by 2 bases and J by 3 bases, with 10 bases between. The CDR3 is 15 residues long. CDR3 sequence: CASSERGVDTGELFF. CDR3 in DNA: TGTGCCAGCAGTGAAAGGGGCGTGGACACCGGGGAGCTGTTTTTT. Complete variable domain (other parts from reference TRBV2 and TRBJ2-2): EPEVTQTPSHQVTQMGQEVILRCVPISNHLYFYWYRQILGQKVEFLVSFYNNEISEKSEIFDDQFSVERPDGSNFTLKIRSTKLEDSAMYFCASSERGVDTGELFFGEGSRLTVL.

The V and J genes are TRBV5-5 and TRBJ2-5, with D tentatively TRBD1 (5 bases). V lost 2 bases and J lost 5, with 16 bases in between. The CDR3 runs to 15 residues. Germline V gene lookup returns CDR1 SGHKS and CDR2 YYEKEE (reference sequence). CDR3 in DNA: TGTGCCAGCAGCTTCTCACAGGTACTTGGGGAGACCCAGTACTTC. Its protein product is CASSFSQVLGETQYF. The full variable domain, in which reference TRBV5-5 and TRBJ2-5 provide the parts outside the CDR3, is DAGVTQSPTHLIKTRGQQVTLRCSPISGHKSVSWYQQVLGQGPQFIFQYYEKEERGRGNFPDRFSARQFPNYSSELNVNALLLGDSALYLCASSFSQVLGETQYFGPGTRLLVL.

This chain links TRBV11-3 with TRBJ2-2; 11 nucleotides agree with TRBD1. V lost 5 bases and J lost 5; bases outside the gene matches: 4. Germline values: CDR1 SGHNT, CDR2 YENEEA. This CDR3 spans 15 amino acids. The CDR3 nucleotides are TGTGCCAGCAGCCCCCGGGACAGGGGGACCGGGGAGCTGTTTTTT. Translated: CASSPRDRGTGELFF.

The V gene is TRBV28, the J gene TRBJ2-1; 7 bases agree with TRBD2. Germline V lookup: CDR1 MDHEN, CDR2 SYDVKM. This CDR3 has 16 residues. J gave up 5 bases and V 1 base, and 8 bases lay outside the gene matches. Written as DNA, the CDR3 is TGTGCCAGCAGTTTATTTGCGGGAGAGGCCAACAATGAGCAGTTCTTC. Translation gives CASSLFAGEANNEQFF.

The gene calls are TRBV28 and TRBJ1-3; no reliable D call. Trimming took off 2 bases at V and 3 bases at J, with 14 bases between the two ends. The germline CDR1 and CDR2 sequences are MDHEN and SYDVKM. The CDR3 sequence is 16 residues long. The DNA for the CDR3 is TGTGCCAGCAGTTTACCTGCAGTATTAAATGGAAACACCATATATTTT. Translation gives CASSLPAVLNGNTIYF.

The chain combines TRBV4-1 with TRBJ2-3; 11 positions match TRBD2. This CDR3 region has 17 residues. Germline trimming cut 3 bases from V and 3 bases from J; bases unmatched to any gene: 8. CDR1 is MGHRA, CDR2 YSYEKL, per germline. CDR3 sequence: CASSHPTSGRRTDTQYF. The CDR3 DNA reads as TGCGCCAGCAGCCATCCCACTAGCGGGAGAAGAACAGATACGCAGTATTTT.

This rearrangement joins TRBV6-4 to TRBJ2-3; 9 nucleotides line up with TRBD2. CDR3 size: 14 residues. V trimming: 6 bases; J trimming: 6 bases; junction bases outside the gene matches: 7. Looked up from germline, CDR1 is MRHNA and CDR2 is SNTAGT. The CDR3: CASRPLAGYDTQYF. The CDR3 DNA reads TGTGCCAGCAGGCCTCTAGCGGGGTACGATACGCAGTATTTT.